The rows below give T cell receptor beta chains drawn from one sample of a study of blood T cell repertoires in COVID-19. Measured with immunoSEQ multiplex PCR; TCRdb has only the in-frame clones, and not every one. The repertoire holds about 140,000 clones, around 80% seen once, with roughly a tenth in the top ten. Sequenced material: peripheral blood. The receptors derive from a man between 60 and 75 years old with active or convalescent COVID-19. Both conserved end residues are part of each CDR3. A D gene is named only where the DNA matches it firmly. Clone size is stated in some rows and not others, as once, few, many or a class when expanded.

DNA: TGTGCCAGCTCACCGCCGGGACAGGGTGGCTATGGCTACACCTTC
CDR3: CASSPPGQGGYGYTF
J: TRBJ1-2
size: .
V: TRBV18
D: TRBD1

DNA: TGTGCCAGCAGCTCGGGGGAAAGGGGCGAAAAACTGTTTTTT
CDR3: CASSSGERGEKLFF
J: TRBJ1-4
size: .
V: TRBV5-5
D: .

DNA: TGTGCCTGGAGTGTACGGTTGGGGGGGAACTATGGCTACACCTTC
CDR3: CAWSVRLGGNYGYTF
J: TRBJ1-2
size: few
V: TRBV30
D: .

DNA: TGTGCCATACGTCAGTTGAACACTGAAGCTTTCTTT
CDR3: CAIRQLNTEAFF
J: TRBJ1-1
size: .
V: TRBV10-3
D: .

DNA: TGTGCCAGCACCCATTTCCTAGCGGGAGATAGATACAATGAGCAGTTCTTC
CDR3: CASTHFLAGDRYNEQFF
J: TRBJ2-1
size: .
V: TRBV2
D: TRBD2

DNA: TGTGCCAGCAGCAAGGGACAGGGCCGAAGCTCCTATAATTCACCCCTCCACTTT
CDR3: CASSKGQGRSSYNSPLHF
J: TRBJ1-6
size: .
V: TRBV27
D: TRBD1

DNA: TGTGCCAGCAGTTCCCCGGGACAGGGGGCCTACGAGCAGTACTTC
CDR3: CASSSPGQGAYEQYF
J: TRBJ2-7
size: .
V: TRBV6-2/TRBV6-3
D: TRBD1

DNA: TGTGCCAGCAGTTTACAGGGGAATAGGGGCTACACCTTC
CDR3: CASSLQGNRGYTF
J: TRBJ1-2
size: .
V: TRBV7-2
D: TRBD1

DNA: TGTGCCAGCAGTGAATGGGGGCGCCGTGGAAACACCATATATTTT
CDR3: CASSEWGRRGNTIYF
J: TRBJ1-3
size: few
V: TRBV25-1
D: .

DNA: TGTGCCAGCAGCCTCATCCCCCTAGCTAAAAGCACAGATACGCAGTATTTT
CDR3: CASSLIPLAKSTDTQYF
J: TRBJ2-3
size: once
V: TRBV27
D: .

DNA: TGTGCGGGAGCATCTTGGAGCGGGGAGCTGTTTTTT
CDR3: CAGASWSGELFF
J: TRBJ2-2
size: .
V: TRBV7-7
D: .

DNA: TGTGCCACCAGTGAAGCAGGGGGCAAGGGCTTAAATGAGCAGTTCTTC
CDR3: CATSEAGGKGLNEQFF
J: TRBJ2-1
size: .
V: TRBV24-1
D: TRBD1

DNA: TGCGCCAGCCAACAGGGGGTGACCTATAATTCACCCCTCCACTTT
CDR3: CASQQGVTYNSPLHF
J: TRBJ1-6
size: .
V: TRBV10-2
D: TRBD1

DNA: TGTGCCAGTAGTCCCCGAGTGGGGGGGTCCTATAATTCACCCCTCCACTTT
CDR3: CASSPRVGGSYNSPLHF
J: TRBJ1-6
size: .
V: TRBV19
D: .

DNA: TGTGCCAGCAGTTATTCGGCAGGCCCTAGCAATCAGCCCCAGCATTTT
CDR3: CASSYSAGPSNQPQHF
J: TRBJ1-5
size: .
V: TRBV6-5
D: .

DNA: TGTGCCAGCAGCCAGGACAGGGTGAATGGCTACACCTTC
CDR3: CASSQDRVNGYTF
J: TRBJ1-2
size: .
V: TRBV7-2
D: TRBD1

DNA: TGTGCCAGCAGCAGGGGACAGCAAGAGACCCAGTACTTC
CDR3: CASSRGQQETQYF
J: TRBJ2-5
size: .
V: TRBV5-6
D: TRBD1

DNA: TGTGCCAGCAGTTTATCGTGGACTAGCGGCACAGATACGCAGTATTTT
CDR3: CASSLSWTSGTDTQYF
J: TRBJ2-3
size: .
V: TRBV27
D: TRBD2

DNA: TGCGCCAGCAGCTTGCCCCACCGGGGGAACACTGAAGCTTTCTTT
CDR3: CASSLPHRGNTEAFF
J: TRBJ1-1
size: .
V: TRBV5-1
D: .

DNA: TGTGCCAGCATGGGACAGCACATTAACAATGAGCAGTTCTTC
CDR3: CASMGQHINNEQFF
J: TRBJ2-1
size: .
V: TRBV2
D: TRBD1

DNA: TGTGCCAGCAGCTTCTCAGATAGCAATCAGCCCCAGCATTTT
CDR3: CASSFSDSNQPQHF
J: TRBJ1-5
size: .
V: TRBV5-5
D: .

DNA: TGTGCCAGCAGTTTAGAAGAGGGTGATGAAAAACTGTTTTTT
CDR3: CASSLEEGDEKLFF
J: TRBJ1-4
size: .
V: TRBV27
D: .

DNA: TGTGCCAGCAGTTTCCGGGGCGAGCAGTACTTC
CDR3: CASSFRGEQYF
J: TRBJ2-7
size: .
V: TRBV6-5
D: .

DNA: TGTGCCTGGAGTTTTCACGAGAACTCCTACGAGCAGTACTTC
CDR3: CAWSFHENSYEQYF
J: TRBJ2-7
size: .
V: TRBV30
D: .

DNA: TGCGCCAGCAGCCAAGATCGAGTTCACATTCAGTACTTC
CDR3: CASSQDRVHIQYF
J: TRBJ2-4
size: .
V: TRBV4-3
D: .

DNA: TGTGCCAGCAGCCCTGACAGTAATAACTATGGCTACACCTTC
CDR3: CASSPDSNNYGYTF
J: TRBJ1-2
size: .
V: TRBV7-2
D: .

DNA: TGTGCCAGTAGTCTACTAGGCACCGGGGAGCTGTTTTTT
CDR3: CASSLLGTGELFF
J: TRBJ2-2
size: .
V: TRBV19
D: .

DNA: TGTGCCAGCAGTCGCGACAGCAATGGCTACACCTTC
CDR3: CASSRDSNGYTF
J: TRBJ1-2
size: .
V: TRBV27
D: .

DNA: TGTGCCAGCAGCTCCCCGGGGCAGCGGGCCTTTAATGAGCAGTTCTTC
CDR3: CASSSPGQRAFNEQFF
J: TRBJ2-1
size: .
V: TRBV9
D: .

DNA: TGTGCCAGCAGTGAAGCTAGGAGGGGGCCCCATTTCTCTAATCAGCCCCAGCATTTT
CDR3: CASSEARRGPHFSNQPQHF
J: TRBJ1-5
size: .
V: TRBV6-1
D: TRBD1

DNA: TGTGCCAGCAGTTCAGCGGGGGGCACAGATACGCAGTATTTT
CDR3: CASSSAGGTDTQYF
J: TRBJ2-3
size: .
V: TRBV6-5
D: TRBD2

DNA: TGTGCCAGCAGCTTAGCGAGGACTAGCGGGAACAATGAGCAGTTCTTC
CDR3: CASSLARTSGNNEQFF
J: TRBJ2-1
size: medium-sized
V: TRBV7-8
D: TRBD2

DNA: TGTGCCAGCAGCACGGTTTTGGTAGGGGACATGCCTCACGAGCAGTACTTC
CDR3: CASSTVLVGDMPHEQYF
J: TRBJ2-7
size: .
V: TRBV7-8
D: .

DNA: TGCGCCAGCAGTGAGTCAGGCAGGGCCACCGGGGAGCTGTTTTTT
CDR3: CASSESGRATGELFF
J: TRBJ2-2
size: once
V: TRBV10-1
D: .

DNA: TGTGCCAGTAGTTTGACAGGGCCGGCATCTCAGAACACCGGGGAGCTGTTTTTT
CDR3: CASSLTGPASQNTGELFF
J: TRBJ2-2
size: few
V: TRBV19
D: TRBD1

DNA: TGTGCCAGCAGACAGACAGGGAATAACTATGGCTACACCTTC
CDR3: CASRQTGNNYGYTF
J: TRBJ1-2
size: .
V: TRBV6-5
D: TRBD1

DNA: TGTGCCAGCAGTCACGGATCGAGACAGGGTAGATATGGCTACACCTTC
CDR3: CASSHGSRQGRYGYTF
J: TRBJ1-2
size: .
V: TRBV21-1
D: .